This T cell receptor beta chain was obtained from a study of CD8+ T cells in alopecia areata. Study information: The study gave treated patients oral tofacitinib at 5 to 10 mg twice daily.

In germline, CDR1 is SGHRS, CDR2 YFSETQ. V was trimmed by 4 bases and J by 1 base, leaving 11 bases between them. The CDR3 runs to 14 residues. Treatment given: oral pan-JAK inhibitor, 5-10 mg twice daily. Obtained from alopecia areata patients were lesional scalp punch biopsies along with peripheral blood. Following RNA extraction, reverse transcription yielded cDNA that acted as the sequencing template. The table came from immunoSEQ multiplex PCR; TCRdb's copy has only in-frame clones and leaves some out. Here the sample spans around 100,000 clones, 44% being singletons. This clone was seen a handful of times.

V gene TRBV5-1 combines with J gene TRBJ1-1; D possibly corresponds to TRBD1 (5 bases). This TCR derives from a human donor with alopecia areata. The sample here was CD8+ T cells sorted from blood, taken at week 24, from a patient treated with tofacitinib. CDR3 amino acids: CASSAPTGNTEAFF. CDR3 nucleotide sequence: TGCGCCAGCAGCGCACCTACAGGGAACACTGAAGCTTTCTTT.